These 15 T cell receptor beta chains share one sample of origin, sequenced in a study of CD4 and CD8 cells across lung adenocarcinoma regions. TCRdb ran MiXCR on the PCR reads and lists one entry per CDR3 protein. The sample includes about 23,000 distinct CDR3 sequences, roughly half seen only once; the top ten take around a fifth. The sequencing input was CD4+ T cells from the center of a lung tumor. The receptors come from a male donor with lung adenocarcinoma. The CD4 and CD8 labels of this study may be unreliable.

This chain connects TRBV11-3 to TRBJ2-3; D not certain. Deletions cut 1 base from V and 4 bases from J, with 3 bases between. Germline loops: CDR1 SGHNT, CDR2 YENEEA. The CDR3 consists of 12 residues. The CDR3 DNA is TGTGCCAGCAGCTTAGTCCCAGATACGCAGTATTTT. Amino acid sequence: CASSLVPDTQYF.

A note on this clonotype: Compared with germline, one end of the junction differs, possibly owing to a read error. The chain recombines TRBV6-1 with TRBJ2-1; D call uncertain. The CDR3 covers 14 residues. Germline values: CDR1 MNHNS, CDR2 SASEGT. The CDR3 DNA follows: TGTGCCAGCAGTCTCTTTTCTAACGTCGGTGAGCAGTTCTTT. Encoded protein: CASSLFSNVGEQFF.

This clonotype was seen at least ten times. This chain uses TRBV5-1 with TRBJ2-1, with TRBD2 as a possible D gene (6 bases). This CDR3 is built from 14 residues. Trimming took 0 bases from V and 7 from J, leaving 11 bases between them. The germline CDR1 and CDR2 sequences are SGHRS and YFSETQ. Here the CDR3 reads CASSLAYGSNEQFF. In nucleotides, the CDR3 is TGCGCCAGCAGCTTGGCCTACGGGAGTAATGAGCAGTTCTTC.

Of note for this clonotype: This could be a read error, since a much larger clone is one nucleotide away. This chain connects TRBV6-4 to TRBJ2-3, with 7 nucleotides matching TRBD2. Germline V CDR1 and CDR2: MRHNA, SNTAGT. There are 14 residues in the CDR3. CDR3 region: CASSAGGNTETQYF. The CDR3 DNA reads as TGTGCCAGCAGTGCCGGGGGGAACACAGAGACGCAGTATTTT.

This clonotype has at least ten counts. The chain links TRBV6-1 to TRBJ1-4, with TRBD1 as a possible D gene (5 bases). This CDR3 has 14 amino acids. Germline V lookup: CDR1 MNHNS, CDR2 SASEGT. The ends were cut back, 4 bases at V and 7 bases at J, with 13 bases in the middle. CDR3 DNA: TGTGCCAGCAGTGGGGGGGGGGGAGCTGAAAAACTGTTTTTT. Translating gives CASSGGGGAEKLFF.

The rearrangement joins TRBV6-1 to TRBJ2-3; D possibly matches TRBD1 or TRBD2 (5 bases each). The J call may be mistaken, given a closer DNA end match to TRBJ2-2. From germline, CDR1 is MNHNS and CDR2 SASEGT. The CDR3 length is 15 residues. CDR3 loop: CASRLQAVSPGTLFF. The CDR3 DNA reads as TGTGCCAGCAGACTCCAGGCTGTGAGCCCAGGGACGCTGTTTTTT.

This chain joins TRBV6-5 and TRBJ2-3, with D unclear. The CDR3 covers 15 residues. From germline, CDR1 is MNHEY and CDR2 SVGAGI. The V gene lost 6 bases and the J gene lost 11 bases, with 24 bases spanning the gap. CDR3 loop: CASRLQSGIPEKQYF. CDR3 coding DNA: TGTGCCAGCAGACTCCAGTCCGGAATTCCCGAGAAGCAGTATTTT.

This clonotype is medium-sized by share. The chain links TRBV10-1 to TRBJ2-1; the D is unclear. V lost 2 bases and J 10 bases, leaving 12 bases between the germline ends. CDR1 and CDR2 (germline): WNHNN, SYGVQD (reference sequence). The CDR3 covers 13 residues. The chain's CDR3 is CASSEEALKEQFF. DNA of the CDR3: TGCGCCAGCAGTGAGGAAGCCCTGAAGGAGCAGTTCTTC.

CDR3 protein: CASRPDLGAGNTIYF. Here the CDR3 DNA reads TGTGCCAGCAGGCCGGACTTGGGAGCTGGAAACACCATATATTTT. The chain has TRBV6-1 and TRBJ1-3; no firm D call. V shed 6 bases and J shed 2 bases, with 14 bases lying between them. Germline V gene lookup returns CDR1 MNHNS and CDR2 SASEGT. This CDR3 is 15 amino acids long.

This CDR3 is CASSQTPGGKGTYEQYF. CDR3 coding DNA: TGTGCCAGCAGCCAAACACCGGGTGGGAAGGGGACCTACGAGCAGTACTTC. V is TRBV3-1 and J is TRBJ2-1; possibly TRBD1 for D (5 bases). Judging by the DNA end, TRBJ2-7 fits better; the J call may be wrong. The CDR3 is made up of 17 amino acids. In germline, CDR1 is LGHDT, CDR2 YNNKEL (reference sequence).

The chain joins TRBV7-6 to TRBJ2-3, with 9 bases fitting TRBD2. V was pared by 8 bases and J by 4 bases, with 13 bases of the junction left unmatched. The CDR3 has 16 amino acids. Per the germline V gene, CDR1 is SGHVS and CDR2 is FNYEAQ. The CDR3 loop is CASAAAGRGGPDTQYF. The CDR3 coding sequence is TGTGCCAGCGCGGCCGCGGGGCGGGGGGGCCCAGATACGCAGTATTTT.

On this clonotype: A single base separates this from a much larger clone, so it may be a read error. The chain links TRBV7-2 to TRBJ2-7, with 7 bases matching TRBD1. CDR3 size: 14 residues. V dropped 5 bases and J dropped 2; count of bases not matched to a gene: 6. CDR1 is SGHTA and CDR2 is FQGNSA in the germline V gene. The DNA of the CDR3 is TGTGCCAGCAGCGAGGGGGCGGACACCTACGAGCAGTACTTC. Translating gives CASSEGADTYEQYF.

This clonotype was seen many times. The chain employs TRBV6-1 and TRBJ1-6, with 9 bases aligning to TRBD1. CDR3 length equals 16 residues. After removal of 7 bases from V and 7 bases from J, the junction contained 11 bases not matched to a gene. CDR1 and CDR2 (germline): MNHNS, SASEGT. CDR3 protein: CASKPRTGTGNSPLHF. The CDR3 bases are TGTGCCAGCAAACCAAGAACCGGGACAGGGAATTCACCCCTCCACTTT.

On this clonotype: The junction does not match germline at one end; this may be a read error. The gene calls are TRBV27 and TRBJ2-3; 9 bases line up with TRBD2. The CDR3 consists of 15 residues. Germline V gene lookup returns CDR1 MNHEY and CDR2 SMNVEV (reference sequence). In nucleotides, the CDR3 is TGTGCCAGGGGGCTAGCGGGAACTGCCACAGAGACGCAGTATTTT. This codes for CARGLAGTATETQYF.

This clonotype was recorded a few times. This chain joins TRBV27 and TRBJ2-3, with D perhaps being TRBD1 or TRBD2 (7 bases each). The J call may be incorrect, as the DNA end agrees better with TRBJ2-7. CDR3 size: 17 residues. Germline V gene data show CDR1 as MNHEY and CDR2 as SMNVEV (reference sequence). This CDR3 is CASSAGRGGSGTDTQYF. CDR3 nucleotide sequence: TGTGCCAGCAGTGCGGGCCGCGGGGGCTCTGGGACAGATACGCAGTACTTC.